What follows are 15 T cell receptor beta chains derived from one specimen sequenced in a study of shared clonotypes between healthy human individuals (dated by TCRdb to about 2020). The receptor library was made with the immunoSEQ multiplex PCR assay. The source is immuneACCESS, and TCRdb retained only in-frame sequences with V and J called. Part of the clones is not carried over; for the studies checked, unresolved V genes explain less than half of this, and the remainder is unexplained. This sample is represented by 2 million to 2.5 million clones; approximately 94% of them were singletons. The ten most abundant clones make up 0.1% to 0.15% of the sample. Sequenced sample: naive CD4+ T cells sorted from blood. The sample's cell subset or site, from its label and the paper: CD45RA+ positively selected. The receptors here all came from a man in his late teens or twenties in good health.

For this clone: Other nucleotide sequences from this sample produce the same CDR3. V and J are TRBV5-1 and TRBJ2-5; perhaps TRBD1 as D (5 bases). In germline, CDR1 is SGHRS, CDR2 YFSETQ. The V end was cut by 7 bases, the J end by 3 bases, with 7 bases between. CDR3 length: 11 residues. CDR3 nucleotides: TGCGCCAGCGGGGCGGAAGAGACCCAGTACTTC. Residues: CASGAEETQYF.

The CDR3 DNA reads TGTGCCAGCAGTTACACGGGACAGGGTTCCTACGAGCAGTACTTC. Encoded protein: CASSYTGQGSYEQYF. The chain is built from TRBV6-5 and TRBJ2-7; 9 bases match TRBD1. CDR1 and CDR2 (germline): MNHEY, SVGAGI. The ends lost 2 bases at V and 1 base at J; junction bases unmatched: 3. CDR3 length equals 15 residues.

The rearrangement joins TRBV10-3 to TRBJ1-1; 10 bases are a match to TRBD1. The V gene's germline CDR1 is ENHRY and CDR2 SYGVKD. This CDR3 has 14 residues. V was clipped by 4 bases and J by 10 bases; unmatched bases: 9. CDR3 amino acids: CAISATTGGEGAFF. The CDR3 DNA is TGTGCCATCAGTGCCACGACAGGGGGCGAGGGAGCTTTCTTT.

The chain joins TRBV29-1 to TRBJ1-2; TRBD1 matches 8 bases. Germline CDR1 reads SQVTM; CDR2 reads ANQGSEA. CDR3 length equals 13 residues. V was clipped by 7 bases and J by 4 bases; unmatched bases: 8. Written as DNA, the CDR3 is TGCAGCGGCGGGACAGGCGATCGCTATGGCTACACCTTC. This translates into CSGGTGDRYGYTF.

This chain joins TRBV5-1 and TRBJ2-7; tentatively, D is TRBD1 (6 bases). V was clipped by 1 base and J by 7 bases, with 24 bases between them. This CDR3 spans 17 amino acids. Germline V gene data show CDR1 as SGHRS and CDR2 as YFSETQ. CDR3 nucleotides: TGCGCCAGCAGCTTGCTACAGGGTCCGGGGTTTGCGGAAGAGCAGTACTTC. Its translation is CASSLLQGPGFAEEQYF.

Worth noting for this clone: This CDR3 is also generated by other DNA sequences in the sample. CDR3 loop: CASSASSGANVLTF. The CDR3 coding sequence is TGTGCCAGCAGCGCCTCGTCTGGGGCCAACGTCCTGACTTTC. V gene TRBV9 combines with J gene TRBJ2-6, with D hard to call. There are 14 residues in the CDR3. V was pared by 3 bases and J by 1 base, with 5 bases between. Per germline, CDR1 SGDLS and CDR2 YYNGEE.

DNA of the CDR3: TGCGCCAGCAGCCCCCGTAGCACGTCCCTTCTTTTCTATGGCTACACCTTC. Protein product: CASSPRSTSLLFYGYTF. The V and J genes are TRBV4-1 and TRBJ1-2; no clear D. Trimming pared 4 bases from V and 4 bases from J, leaving 22 bases between. Germline CDR1 and CDR2: MGHRA and YSYEKL. This CDR3 is 17 amino acids long.

The rearrangement joins TRBV9 to TRBJ2-3, with 9 bases that match TRBD2. CDR3 length: 15 amino acids. Germline CDR1 is SGDLS and CDR2 is YYNGEE. Germline trimming cut 0 bases from V and 10 bases from J; bases unmatched to any gene: 9. CDR3 region: CASSVEAGGPSAQYF. In DNA form, the CDR3 reads TGTGCCAGCAGCGTAGAGGCGGGAGGGCCCTCCGCGCAGTATTTT.

The chain is built from TRBV11-3 and TRBJ2-3, with 9 bases lining up with TRBD1. J lost 1 base, V lost 1 base, and 6 bases had no gene match. The CDR3 has 17 residues. Looked up from germline, CDR1 is SGHNT and CDR2 is YENEEA. CDR3 sequence reads: CASSLGGGDRGTDTQYF. Written as DNA, the CDR3 is TGTGCCAGCAGCTTAGGGGGTGGGGACAGGGGCACAGATACGCAGTATTTT.

In its sample, this clone was seen once. The chain links TRBV6-4 to TRBJ2-3, with 8 bases lining up with TRBD1. The CDR3 covers 14 residues. Germline V gene sequence: CDR1 MRHNA, CDR2 SNTAGT. Germline trimming cut 3 bases from V and 5 bases from J; bases unmatched to any gene: 4. The CDR3 DNA reads TGTGCCAGCAGTGAGAGGACAGGGATAGATACGCAGTATTTT. Translated: CASSERTGIDTQYF.

CDR3 coding DNA: TGTGCCAGTAGTAGGTCACCCCCTGGAAACACCATATATTTT. This codes for CASSRSPPGNTIYF. The chain employs TRBV19 and TRBJ1-3; no definite D call. Germline V gene data show CDR1 as LNHDA and CDR2 as SQIVND (reference sequence). The V end was cut by 4 bases, the J end by 2 bases, with 9 bases between. The CDR3 is 14 amino acids.

The J gene is TRBJ2-5, the V gene TRBV14; D is unresolved. From germline, CDR1 is SGHDN and CDR2 FVKESK. Between the trimmed V and J ends, which lost 2 bases and 0 bases, there was a span of 10 bases. The CDR3 has 15 residues. The CDR3 nucleotides read TGTGCCAGCAGCCAAAACGACTGGTACCAAGAGACCCAGTACTTC. Its translation is CASSQNDWYQETQYF.

The chain uses TRBV4-1 and TRBJ2-5; D gene uncertain. CDR1 MGHRA and CDR2 YSYEKL come from the germline V gene. The V end lost 2 bases, the J end lost 4 bases, and 14 bases lay between the germline ends. The CDR3 contains 15 residues. CDR3 in DNA: TGCGCCAGCAGCCAAATACCCGGAGCGACAGAGACCCAGTACTTC. Protein product: CASSQIPGATETQYF.

This clone has only one observation. The V and J genes are TRBV5-1 and TRBJ2-1, with 10 bases lining up with TRBD2. V lost 1 base to trimming and J lost 4 bases; unmatched junction nucleotides: 5. CDR1 SGHRS and CDR2 YFSETQ come from the germline V gene. The CDR3 is 16 residues long. CDR3 residues: CASSLKEREGYNEQFF. The CDR3 nucleotides are TGCGCCAGCAGCTTGAAGGAGCGGGAGGGGTACAATGAGCAGTTCTTC.

V and J are TRBV5-6 and TRBJ2-7; D call uncertain. The germline gives CDR1 SGHDT, CDR2 YYEEEE. This CDR3 is 14 amino acids long. The V and J ends lost 5 bases and 7 bases respectively, with 19 bases between them. CDR3 sequence reads: CASSLDGPGREQYF. The CDR3 nucleotides read TGTGCCAGCAGTTTAGATGGACCAGGTCGGGAGCAGTACTTC.